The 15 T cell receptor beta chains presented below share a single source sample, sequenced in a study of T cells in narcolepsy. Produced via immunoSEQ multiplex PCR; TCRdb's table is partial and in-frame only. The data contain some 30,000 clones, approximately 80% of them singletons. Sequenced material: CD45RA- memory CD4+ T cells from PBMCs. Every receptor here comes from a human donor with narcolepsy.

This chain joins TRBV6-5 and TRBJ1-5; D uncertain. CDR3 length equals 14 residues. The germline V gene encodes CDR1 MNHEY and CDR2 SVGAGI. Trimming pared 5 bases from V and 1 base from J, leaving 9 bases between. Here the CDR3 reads CASSDPSSNQPQHF. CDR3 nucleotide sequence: TGTGCCAGCAGTGACCCCTCGAGCAATCAGCCCCAGCATTTT.

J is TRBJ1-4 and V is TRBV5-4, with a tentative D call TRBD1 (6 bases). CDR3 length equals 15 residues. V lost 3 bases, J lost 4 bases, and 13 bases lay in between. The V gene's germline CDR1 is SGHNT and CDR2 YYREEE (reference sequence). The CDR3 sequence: CASSSQGGGNEKLFF. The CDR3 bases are TGTGCCAGCAGCTCGCAGGGAGGGGGTAATGAAAAACTGTTTTTT.

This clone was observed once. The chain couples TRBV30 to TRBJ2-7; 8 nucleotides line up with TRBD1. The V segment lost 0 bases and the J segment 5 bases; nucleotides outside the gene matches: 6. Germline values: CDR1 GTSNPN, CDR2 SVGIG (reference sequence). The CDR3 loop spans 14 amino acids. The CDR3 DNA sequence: TGTGCCTGGAGTGTACGACAGGGGCGGGACGAGCAGTACTTC. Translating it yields CAWSVRQGRDEQYF.

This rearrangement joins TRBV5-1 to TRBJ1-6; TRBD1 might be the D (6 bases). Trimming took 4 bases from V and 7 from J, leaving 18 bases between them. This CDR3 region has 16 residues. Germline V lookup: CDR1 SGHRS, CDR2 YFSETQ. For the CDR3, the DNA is TGCGCCAGCAGCACGGGGGGCCCATCGGGCAATTCACCCCTCCACTTT. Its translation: CASSTGGPSGNSPLHF.

This CDR3 reads CASSLNRGNGELFF. The CDR3 nucleotides read TGTGCCAGCAGCTTAAATCGGGGGAACGGGGAGCTGTTTTTT. J is TRBJ2-2 and V is TRBV7-9, with TRBD2 as a possible D gene (6 bases). V shed 2 bases and J shed 7 bases, with 11 bases lying between them. There are 14 residues in the CDR3. Germline CDR1 SEHNR, CDR2 FQNEAQ (reference sequence).

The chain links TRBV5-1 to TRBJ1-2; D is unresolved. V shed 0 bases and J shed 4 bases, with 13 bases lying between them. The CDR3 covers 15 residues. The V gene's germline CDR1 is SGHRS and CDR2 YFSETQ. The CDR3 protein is CASSLDAGSSYGYTF. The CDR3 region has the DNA TGCGCCAGCAGCTTGGATGCGGGGTCGAGCTATGGCTACACCTTC.

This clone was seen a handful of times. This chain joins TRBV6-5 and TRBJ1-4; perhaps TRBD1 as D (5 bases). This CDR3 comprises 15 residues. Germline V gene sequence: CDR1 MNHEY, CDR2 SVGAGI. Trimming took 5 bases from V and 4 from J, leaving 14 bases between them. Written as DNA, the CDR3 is TGTGCCAGCAGTCCCGGGACGCCAGATAATGAAAAACTGTTTTTT. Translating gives CASSPGTPDNEKLFF.

The CDR3 region has the DNA TGTGCCAGCAGCATTGACAGGGGAAACACCATATATTTT. This sequence encodes CASSIDRGNTIYF. The V gene is TRBV7-3, the J gene TRBJ1-3, with a possible D match to TRBD1 (6 bases). V lost 5 bases to trimming and J lost 4 bases, with 9 bases between them. This CDR3 is 13 amino acids long. Germline CDR1 and CDR2: SGHTA and FQGTGA.

The CDR3 DNA reads as TGTGCCAGCAGTGATCGGTGGACTGAAGCTTTCTTT. Translated, it gives CASSDRWTEAFF. The chain employs TRBV6-1 and TRBJ1-1; D gene unclear. Between the trimmed V and J ends, which lost 3 bases and 5 bases, there was a span of 7 bases. This CDR3 has 12 residues. CDR1 and CDR2 (germline): MNHNS, SASEGT.

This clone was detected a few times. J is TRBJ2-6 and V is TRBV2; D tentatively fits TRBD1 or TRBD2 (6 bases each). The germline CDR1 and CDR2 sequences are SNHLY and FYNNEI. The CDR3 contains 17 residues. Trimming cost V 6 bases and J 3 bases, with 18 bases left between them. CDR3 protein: CASRDPFGGGGANVLTF. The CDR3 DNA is TGTGCCAGCAGGGACCCTTTCGGGGGCGGTGGGGCCAACGTCCTGACTTTC.

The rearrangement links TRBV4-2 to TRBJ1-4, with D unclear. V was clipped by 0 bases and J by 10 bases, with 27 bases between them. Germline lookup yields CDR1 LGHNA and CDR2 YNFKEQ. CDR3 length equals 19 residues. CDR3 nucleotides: TGTGCCAGCAGCCAAGATCTTATTCCTCCGGCTGTGCCTCTGGGAAAACTGTTTTTT. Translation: CASSQDLIPPAVPLGKLFF.

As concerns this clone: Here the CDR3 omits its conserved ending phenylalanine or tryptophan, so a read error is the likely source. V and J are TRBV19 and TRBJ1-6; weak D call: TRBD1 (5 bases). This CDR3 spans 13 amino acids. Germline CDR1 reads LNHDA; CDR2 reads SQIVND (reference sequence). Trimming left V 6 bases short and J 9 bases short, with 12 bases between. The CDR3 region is CASRPGNFSPLHL. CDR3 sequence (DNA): TGTGCCAGTAGACCAGGGAATTTTTCACCCCTCCACCTT.

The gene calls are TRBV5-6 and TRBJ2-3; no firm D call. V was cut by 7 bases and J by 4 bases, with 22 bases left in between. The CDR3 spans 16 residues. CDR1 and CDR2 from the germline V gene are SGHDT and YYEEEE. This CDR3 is CASAPGVSVFPDTQYF. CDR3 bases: TGTGCCAGCGCCCCAGGAGTAAGCGTGTTCCCAGATACGCAGTATTTT.

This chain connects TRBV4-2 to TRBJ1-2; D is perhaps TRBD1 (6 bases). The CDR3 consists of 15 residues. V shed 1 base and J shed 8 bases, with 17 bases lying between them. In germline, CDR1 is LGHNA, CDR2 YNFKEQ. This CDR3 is CASSQVVAGQGGYTF. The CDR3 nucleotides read TGTGCCAGCAGCCAAGTAGTGGCAGGCCAGGGGGGCTACACCTTC.

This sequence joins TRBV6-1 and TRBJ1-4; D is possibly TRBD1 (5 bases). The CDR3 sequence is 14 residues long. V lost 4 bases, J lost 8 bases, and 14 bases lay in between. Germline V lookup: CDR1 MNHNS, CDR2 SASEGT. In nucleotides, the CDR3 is TGTGCCAGCAGTGCCGGGACGAGGCCCGAAAAACTGTTTTTT. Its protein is CASSAGTRPEKLFF.